This T cell receptor (beta chain) was identified in a study of blood T cell repertoires in COVID-19. In the study overall: The United States, Italy and Spain provided the acute and convalescent COVID-19 samples.

Per the authors' pipeline: Scientists estimated how many nucleated cells there were by amplifying reference gene primers. Assay: immunoSEQ multiplex PCR; the TCRdb copy retains only in-frame clones and omits some. That table is the source of V, J and clone size, and D and trimming were worked out from the DNA. The sample lists about 120,000 clones, around 87% occurring once. CDR1 and CDR2 (germline): SQVTM, ANQGSEA. Trimming cost V 1 base and J 3 bases; bases outside gene matches: 3. The CDR3 spans 14 residues. The J gene is TRBJ1-2, the V gene TRBV29-1, with TRBD1 matching over 9 bases. The origin of this receptor is a man aged 70 or older with active or convalescent COVID-19. The specimen was peripheral blood. CDR3 DNA sequence: TGCAGCGTTGAAGTACAGGGGGCGTACTATGGCTACACCTTC. This sequence encodes CSVEVQGAYYGYTF.